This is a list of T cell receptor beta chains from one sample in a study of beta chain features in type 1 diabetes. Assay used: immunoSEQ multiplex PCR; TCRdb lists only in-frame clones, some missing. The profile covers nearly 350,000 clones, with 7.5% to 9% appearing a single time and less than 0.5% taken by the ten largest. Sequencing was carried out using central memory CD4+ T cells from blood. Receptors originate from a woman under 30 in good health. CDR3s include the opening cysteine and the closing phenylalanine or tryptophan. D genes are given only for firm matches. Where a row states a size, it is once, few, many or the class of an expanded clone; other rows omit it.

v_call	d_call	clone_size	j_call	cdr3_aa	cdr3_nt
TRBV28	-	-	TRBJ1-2	CASIGTNYGYTF	TGTGCCAGCATCGGGACTAACTATGGCTACACCTTC
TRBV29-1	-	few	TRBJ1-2	CSVEAVSYYGYTF	TGCAGCGTTGAAGCGGTCAGCTACTATGGCTACACCTTC
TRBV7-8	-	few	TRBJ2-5	CASSFGGARETQYF	TGTGCCAGCAGCTTCGGCGGAGCTAGGGAGACCCAGTACTTC
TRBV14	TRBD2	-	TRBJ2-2	CASSQGTSGRRELFF	TGTGCCAGCAGCCAAGGGACTAGCGGGAGGAGGGAGCTGTTTTTT
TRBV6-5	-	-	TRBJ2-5	CASSVGRSEETQYF	TGTGCCAGCAGCGTCGGGAGATCGGAAGAGACCCAGTACTTC
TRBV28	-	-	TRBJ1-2	CASRLEPNYGYTF	TGTGCCAGCAGACTAGAACCTAACTATGGCTACACCTTC
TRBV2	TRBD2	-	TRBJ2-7	CASSDGGSRSLYEQYF	TGTGCCAGCAGTGACGGGGGGTCCCGCTCCCTCTACGAGCAGTACTTC
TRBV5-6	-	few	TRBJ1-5	CASSLGVSPSNQPQHF	TGTGCCAGCAGCTTGGGCGTAAGTCCGAGCAATCAGCCCCAGCATTTT
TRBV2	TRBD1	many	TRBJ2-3	CASSTDRGSTDTQYF	TGTGCCAGCAGTACAGACAGGGGTAGCACAGATACGCAGTATTTT
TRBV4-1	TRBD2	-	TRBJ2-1	CASSHLLAGGFEQFF	TGCGCCAGCAGCCATCTTCTAGCGGGAGGATTTGAGCAGTTCTTC
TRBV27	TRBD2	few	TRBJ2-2	CASSRLAGVGTGELFF	TGTGCCAGCAGCAGACTAGCGGGAGTGGGCACCGGGGAGCTGTTTTTT
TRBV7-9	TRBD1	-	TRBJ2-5	CASSFSGTGQETQYF	TGTGCCAGCAGCTTCTCAGGGACAGGGCAAGAGACCCAGTACTTC
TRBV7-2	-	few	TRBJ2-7	CASSQQGGTYEQYF	TGTGCCAGCAGCCAACAAGGAGGGACCTACGAGCAGTACTTC
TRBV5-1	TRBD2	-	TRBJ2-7	CASSWLGTIYEQYF	TGCGCCAGCAGCTGGCTTGGGACTATCTACGAGCAGTACTTC
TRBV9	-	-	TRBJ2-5	CASSPFGVQETQYF	TGTGCCAGCAGCCCGTTTGGCGTCCAAGAGACCCAGTACTTC
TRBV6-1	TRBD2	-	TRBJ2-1	CASSEAASGSYNEQFF	TGTGCCAGCAGTGAGGCCGCTAGCGGGAGTTACAATGAGCAGTTCTTC
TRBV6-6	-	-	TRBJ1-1	CASSYTTVTEAFF	TGTGCCAGCAGTTATACGACAGTCACTGAAGCTTTCTTT
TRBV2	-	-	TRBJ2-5	CASHRVVETQYF	TGTGCCAGCCACAGGGTCGTTGAGACCCAGTACTTC
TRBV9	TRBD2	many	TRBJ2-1	CASSLRREGSYNEQFF	TGTGCCAGCAGCTTAAGGCGGGAGGGCTCCTACAATGAGCAGTTCTTC
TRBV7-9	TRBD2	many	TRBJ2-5	CASSSQLASGGTQYF	TGTGCCAGCAGCTCTCAACTAGCGTCCGGGGGGACCCAGTACTTC
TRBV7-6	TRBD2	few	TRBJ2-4	CASSLSPLGGRAKNIQYF	TGTGCCAGCAGCTTATCCCCTCTCGGCGGGAGAGCCAAAAACATTCAGTACTTC
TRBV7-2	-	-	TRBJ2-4	CASSLEGSLGVGAKNIQYF	TGTGCCAGCAGCTTAGAGGGCAGTCTCGGGGTGGGGGCCAAAAACATTCAGTACTTC
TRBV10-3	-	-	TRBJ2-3	CAIKRTGAGTSTDTQYF	TGTGCCATCAAGCGAACGGGGGCCGGAACTAGCACAGATACGCAGTATTTT
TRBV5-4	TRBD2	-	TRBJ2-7	CASSLALAGEQYF	TGTGCCAGCAGCTTGGCCTTAGCGGGTGAGCAGTACTTC
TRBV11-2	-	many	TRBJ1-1	CASSLKRNTEAFF	TGTGCCAGCAGCCTCAAGAGGAACACTGAAGCTTTCTTT
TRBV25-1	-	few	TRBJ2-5	CASSDWGQQTQYF	TGTGCCAGCAGTGACTGGGGTCAGCAGACCCAGTACTTC
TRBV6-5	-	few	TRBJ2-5	CASSYTLDSQETQYF	TGTGCCAGCAGTTACACCTTGGACAGTCAAGAGACCCAGTACTTC
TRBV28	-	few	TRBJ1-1	CASSLPTSLNTEAFF	TGTGCCAGCAGTTTGCCCACTTCATTGAACACTGAAGCTTTCTTT
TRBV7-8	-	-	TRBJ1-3	CASSRARGSRSGNTIYF	TGTGCCAGCAGTCGGGCTCGTGGTTCACGCTCTGGAAACACCATATATTTT
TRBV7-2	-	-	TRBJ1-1	CASSLEPSWGSEAFF	TGTGCCAGCAGCTTAGAGCCCTCTTGGGGTTCTGAAGCTTTCTTT
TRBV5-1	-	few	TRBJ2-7	CASSLGRESYEQYF	TGCGCCAGCAGCTTGGGCAGGGAAAGCTACGAGCAGTACTTC
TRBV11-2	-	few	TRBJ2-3	CASSLLTNTDTQYF	TGTGCCAGCAGCTTGTTGACTAACACAGATACGCAGTATTTT
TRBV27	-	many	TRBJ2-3	CASSLAGRGTDTQYF	TGTGCCAGCTCATTGGCGGGACGAGGCACAGATACGCAGTATTTT
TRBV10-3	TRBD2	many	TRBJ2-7	CAIGLAGGYEQYF	TGTGCCATTGGACTAGCGGGAGGGTACGAGCAGTACTTC
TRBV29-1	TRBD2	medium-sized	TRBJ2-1	CSVPRTSYGDEQFF	TGCAGCGTCCCCCGGACTAGCTATGGCGATGAGCAGTTCTTC
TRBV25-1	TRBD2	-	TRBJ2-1	CASKRAGTAGYEQFF	TGTGCCAGCAAAAGAGCGGGAACGGCAGGCTATGAGCAGTTCTTC
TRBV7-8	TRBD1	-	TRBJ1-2	CASSPTYAGTGGFVPYGYTF	TGTGCCAGCAGCCCGACCTACGCCGGGACAGGGGGCTTCGTGCCCTATGGCTACACCTTC
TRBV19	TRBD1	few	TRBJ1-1	CASSTGQGATEAFF	TGTGCCAGTAGTACCGGACAGGGGGCCACTGAAGCTTTCTTT
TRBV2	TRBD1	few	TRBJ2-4	CASSQQGVNIQYF	TGTGCCAGCAGTCAACAGGGGGTGAACATTCAGTACTTC
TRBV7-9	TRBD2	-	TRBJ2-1	CASTPTSGIYNEQFF	TGTGCCAGCACCCCGACTAGCGGGATCTACAATGAGCAGTTCTTC
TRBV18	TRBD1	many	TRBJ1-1	CASSSQRGQGRATEAFF	TGTGCCAGCTCATCGCAAAGAGGACAGGGACGGGCAACTGAAGCTTTCTTT
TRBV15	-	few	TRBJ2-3	CATSRDTRTDTQYF	TGTGCCACCAGCAGAGATACCCGCACAGATACGCAGTATTTT
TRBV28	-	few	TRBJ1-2	CASSWGNNYGYTF	TGTGCCAGCAGTTGGGGGAATAACTATGGCTACACCTTC
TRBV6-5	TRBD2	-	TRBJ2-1	CASSLLAGEVNEQFF	TGTGCCAGCAGTTTACTAGCGGGAGAAGTTAATGAGCAGTTCTTC
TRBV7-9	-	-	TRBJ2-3	CASSPQITDTQYF	TGTGCCAGCAGCCCACAGATCACAGATACGCAGTATTTT
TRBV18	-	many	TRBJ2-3	CASSPRDTQYF	TGTGCCAGCTCACCACGAGATACGCAGTATTTT
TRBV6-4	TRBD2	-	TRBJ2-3	CASSEGTRSDTQYF	TGTGCCAGCAGTGAAGGGACTAGATCAGATACGCAGTATTTT
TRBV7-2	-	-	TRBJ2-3	CASSSRQTDTQYF	TGTGCCAGCAGCTCCCGACAGACAGATACGCAGTATTTT
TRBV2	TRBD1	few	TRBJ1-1	CASSSGQGRTEAFF	TGTGCCAGCAGTTCAGGACAGGGGAGGACTGAAGCTTTCTTT
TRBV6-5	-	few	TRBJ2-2	CASSYPSTGELFF	TGTGCCAGCAGTTACCCTTCCACCGGGGAGCTGTTTTTT
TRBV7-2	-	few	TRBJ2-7	CASSLAQTYEQYF	TGTGCCAGCAGCTTAGCACAGACCTACGAGCAGTACTTC
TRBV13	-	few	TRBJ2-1	CASSLKSSPYNEQFF	TGTGCCAGCAGCTTAAAATCTAGCCCCTACAATGAGCAGTTCTTC
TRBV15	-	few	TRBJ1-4	CATSRDPQEKLFF	TGTGCCACCAGCAGAGATCCACAGGAAAAACTGTTTTTT
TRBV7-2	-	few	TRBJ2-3	CASSLGVSVDTQYF	TGTGCCAGCAGCTTAGGGGTTAGCGTGGATACGCAGTATTTT
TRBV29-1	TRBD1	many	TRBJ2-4	CSVAPGQGSSIQYF	TGCAGCGTAGCCCCGGGACAGGGATCCTCCATTCAGTACTTC
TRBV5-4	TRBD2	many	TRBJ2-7	CASRFGLAAYEQYF	TGTGCCAGCAGGTTCGGACTAGCGGCCTACGAGCAGTACTTC
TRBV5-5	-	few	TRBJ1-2	CASSRGQPTYGYTF	TGTGCCAGCAGCCGTGGACAGCCGACTTATGGCTACACCTTC
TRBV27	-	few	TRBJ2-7	CASSRPGTTSYEQYF	TGTGCCAGCAGTCGGCCTGGGACAACGTCCTACGAGCAGTACTTC